This TCR beta chain was documented in a study of cytomegalovirus exposure and HLA in healthy donors. Despite likely unrecorded immune exposures, the donors were nominally healthy at the time of sampling. The study ran its PCR with 60 Vbeta and 13 Jbeta primers. Clones were read by immunoSEQ multiplex PCR, and TCRdb kept only the in-frame ones, dropping some. The sample records around 130,000 clones, roughly 90% being singletons. The receptor was derived from a woman aged 40-49 years in good health and CMV-seronegative. Input material: PBMCs.

Here the CDR3 reads CASRPPGENTGELFF. The CDR3 region has the DNA TGTGCCAGTAGGCCCCCGGGGGAGAACACCGGGGAGCTGTTTTTT. The chain uses TRBV19 and TRBJ2-2; possible D gene TRBD2, 6 bases. Trimming took off 6 bases at V and 1 base at J, with 12 bases between the two ends. The CDR3 sequence is 15 residues long. In germline, CDR1 is LNHDA, CDR2 SQIVND (reference sequence).